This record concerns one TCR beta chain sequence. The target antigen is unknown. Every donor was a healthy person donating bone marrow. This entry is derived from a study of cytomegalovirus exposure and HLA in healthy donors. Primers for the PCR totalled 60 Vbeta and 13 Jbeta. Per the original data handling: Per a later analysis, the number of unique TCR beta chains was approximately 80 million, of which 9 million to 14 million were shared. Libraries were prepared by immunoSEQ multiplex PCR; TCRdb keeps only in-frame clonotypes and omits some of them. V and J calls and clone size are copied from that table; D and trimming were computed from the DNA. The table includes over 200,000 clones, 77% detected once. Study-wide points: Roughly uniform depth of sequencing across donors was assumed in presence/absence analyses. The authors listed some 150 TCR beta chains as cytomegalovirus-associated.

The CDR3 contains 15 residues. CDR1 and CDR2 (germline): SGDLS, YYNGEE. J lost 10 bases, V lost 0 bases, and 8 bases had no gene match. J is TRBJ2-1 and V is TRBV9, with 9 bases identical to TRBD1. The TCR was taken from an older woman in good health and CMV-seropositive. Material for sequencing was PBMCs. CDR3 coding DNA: TGTGCCAGCAGCGTAGGGGACAGGGATGTTAACGAGCAGTTCTTC. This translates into CASSVGDRDVNEQFF.